This passage covers 10 T cell receptor beta chains from one sample sequenced in a study of vaccination and CD4 T cells after COVID-19. Their target antigens are unknown. Cultured CD4+ T-cell DNA underwent Oncomine TCR Beta short-read sequencing. The source of extracted genomic DNA was cultured CD4+ T cells. A single record per CDR3 protein comes from TCRdb applying MiXCR to the PCR reads. This sample has several thousand distinct CDR3 sequences; less than 50% occur once, and the top ten carry 20% to 30%. Treatment noted: approximately nine-day PBMC culture with coronavirus spike peptide pools or control peptides (ViraFEST assay). During the years 2011-2018, before the COVID-19 pandemic, the unexposed donor's CD4+ T cells were collected. The sequenced sample was CD4+ T cells from blood, cultured in vitro. The receptors originated from a human donor in good health.

The chain joins TRBV3-1 to TRBJ1-2; D gene unclear. Trimming removed 4 bases from V and 2 bases from J, with 11 bases in between. The CDR3 has 14 amino acids. CDR1 is LGHDT and CDR2 is YNNKEL in the germline V gene (reference sequence). DNA of the CDR3: TGTGCCAGCAGCCCCCCGGGAAGAAACTATGGCTACACCTTC. Its translation: CASSPPGRNYGYTF.

V is TRBV20-1 and J is TRBJ1-5; perhaps TRBD1 as D (6 bases). The CDR3 consists of 15 residues. Germline V lookup: CDR1 DFQATT, CDR2 SNEGSKA (reference sequence). V lost 5 bases, J lost 5 bases, and 19 bases lay in between. The CDR3 spells CSAPPWGTTHQPQHF. The CDR3 DNA is TGCAGTGCTCCGCCCTGGGGGACAACCCATCAGCCCCAGCATTTT.

This clonotype was counted between two and nine times. The chain has TRBV6-2 or TRBV6-3 and TRBJ2-5; 8 bases map to TRBD2. CDR1 is MNHEY and CDR2 is SVGEGT in the germline V gene. This CDR3 region has 15 residues. Germline trimming cut 7 bases from V and 0 bases from J; bases unmatched to any gene: 7. CDR3 sequence reads: CASTFGLAYQETQYF. The CDR3 DNA follows: TGTGCCAGCACCTTTGGACTAGCATACCAAGAGACCCAGTACTTC.

V usage is TRBV5-1 and J usage is TRBJ2-5; TRBD1 might be the D (5 bases). Trimming stripped 5 bases from V and 0 bases from J, with 14 bases between. This CDR3 has 15 residues. The germline gives CDR1 SGHRS, CDR2 YFSETQ. The CDR3, as DNA: TGCGCCAGCAGAGCAGGGTCTTCTTACCAAGAGACCCAGTACTTC. Amino acid sequence: CASRAGSSYQETQYF.

The CDR3 DNA is TGCAGTGCTGCTCCAGGGGCCTGGGAGCAGTTCTTC. Translating it yields CSAAPGAWEQFF. The chain employs TRBV20-1 and TRBJ2-1; D perhaps matches TRBD1 (6 bases). V was trimmed by 5 bases and J by 10 bases, leaving 15 bases between them. Germline V gene lookup returns CDR1 DFQATT and CDR2 SNEGSKA (reference sequence). The CDR3 is 12 amino acids.

The chain recombines TRBV9 with TRBJ2-7; D is perhaps TRBD2 (5 bases). This CDR3 has 12 amino acids. Per the germline V gene, CDR1 is SGDLS and CDR2 is YYNGEE. Trimming removed 4 bases at V and 7 bases at J, with 12 bases between. In nucleotides, the CDR3 is TGTGCCAGCAGCCCCTGGACGGGGGAGCAGTACTTC. Amino acids: CASSPWTGEQYF. Full variable domain (outside the CDR3, taken from reference TRBV9 and TRBJ2-7): DSGVTQTPKHLITATGQRVTLRCSPRSGDLSVYWYQQSLDQGLQFLIQYYNGEERAKGNILERFSAQQFPDLHSELNLSSLELGDSALYFCASSPWTGEQYFGPGTRLTVT.

This clonotype has just a few counts. V is TRBV12-3 or TRBV12-4 and J is TRBJ1-6; the match to TRBD1 covers 10 bases. The length of the CDR3 is 15 residues. V dropped 6 bases and J dropped 6; count of bases not matched to a gene: 5. CDR3 sequence (DNA): TGTGCCAGCAGCGCCGGACAGGGGGGTAATTCACCCCTCCACTTT. Residues: CASSAGQGGNSPLHF.

The chain recombines TRBV4-1 with TRBJ2-7; TRBD1 agrees at 9 bases. The CDR3 length is 15 residues. Germline loops: CDR1 MGHRA, CDR2 YSYEKL. Trimming at V came to 1 base and at J to 3 bases, leaving 4 bases not matched to a gene. The CDR3 reads CASSQGTGALYEQYF. CDR3 coding DNA: TGCGCCAGCAGCCAAGGGACAGGGGCCCTCTACGAGCAGTACTTC.

The rearrangement joins TRBV5-1 to TRBJ1-1, with unresolved D. CDR1 and CDR2 from the germline V gene are SGHRS and YFSETQ. Trimming removed 4 bases at V and 5 bases at J, with 9 bases between. The CDR3 loop spans 12 amino acids. The CDR3 protein is CASSLIPTEAFF. Here the CDR3 DNA reads TGCGCCAGCAGCCTTATCCCGACTGAAGCTTTCTTT.

This clonotype has just a few counts. This rearrangement joins TRBV11-2 to TRBJ2-7; TRBD2 matches 10 bases. Looked up from germline, CDR1 is SGHAT and CDR2 is FQNNGV. The CDR3 consists of 15 residues. J lost 0 bases, V lost 6 bases, and 5 bases had no gene match. The CDR3 here is CASRTSSGSSYEQYF. CDR3 DNA: TGTGCCAGCAGAACTTCTAGCGGGAGCTCCTACGAGCAGTACTTC.